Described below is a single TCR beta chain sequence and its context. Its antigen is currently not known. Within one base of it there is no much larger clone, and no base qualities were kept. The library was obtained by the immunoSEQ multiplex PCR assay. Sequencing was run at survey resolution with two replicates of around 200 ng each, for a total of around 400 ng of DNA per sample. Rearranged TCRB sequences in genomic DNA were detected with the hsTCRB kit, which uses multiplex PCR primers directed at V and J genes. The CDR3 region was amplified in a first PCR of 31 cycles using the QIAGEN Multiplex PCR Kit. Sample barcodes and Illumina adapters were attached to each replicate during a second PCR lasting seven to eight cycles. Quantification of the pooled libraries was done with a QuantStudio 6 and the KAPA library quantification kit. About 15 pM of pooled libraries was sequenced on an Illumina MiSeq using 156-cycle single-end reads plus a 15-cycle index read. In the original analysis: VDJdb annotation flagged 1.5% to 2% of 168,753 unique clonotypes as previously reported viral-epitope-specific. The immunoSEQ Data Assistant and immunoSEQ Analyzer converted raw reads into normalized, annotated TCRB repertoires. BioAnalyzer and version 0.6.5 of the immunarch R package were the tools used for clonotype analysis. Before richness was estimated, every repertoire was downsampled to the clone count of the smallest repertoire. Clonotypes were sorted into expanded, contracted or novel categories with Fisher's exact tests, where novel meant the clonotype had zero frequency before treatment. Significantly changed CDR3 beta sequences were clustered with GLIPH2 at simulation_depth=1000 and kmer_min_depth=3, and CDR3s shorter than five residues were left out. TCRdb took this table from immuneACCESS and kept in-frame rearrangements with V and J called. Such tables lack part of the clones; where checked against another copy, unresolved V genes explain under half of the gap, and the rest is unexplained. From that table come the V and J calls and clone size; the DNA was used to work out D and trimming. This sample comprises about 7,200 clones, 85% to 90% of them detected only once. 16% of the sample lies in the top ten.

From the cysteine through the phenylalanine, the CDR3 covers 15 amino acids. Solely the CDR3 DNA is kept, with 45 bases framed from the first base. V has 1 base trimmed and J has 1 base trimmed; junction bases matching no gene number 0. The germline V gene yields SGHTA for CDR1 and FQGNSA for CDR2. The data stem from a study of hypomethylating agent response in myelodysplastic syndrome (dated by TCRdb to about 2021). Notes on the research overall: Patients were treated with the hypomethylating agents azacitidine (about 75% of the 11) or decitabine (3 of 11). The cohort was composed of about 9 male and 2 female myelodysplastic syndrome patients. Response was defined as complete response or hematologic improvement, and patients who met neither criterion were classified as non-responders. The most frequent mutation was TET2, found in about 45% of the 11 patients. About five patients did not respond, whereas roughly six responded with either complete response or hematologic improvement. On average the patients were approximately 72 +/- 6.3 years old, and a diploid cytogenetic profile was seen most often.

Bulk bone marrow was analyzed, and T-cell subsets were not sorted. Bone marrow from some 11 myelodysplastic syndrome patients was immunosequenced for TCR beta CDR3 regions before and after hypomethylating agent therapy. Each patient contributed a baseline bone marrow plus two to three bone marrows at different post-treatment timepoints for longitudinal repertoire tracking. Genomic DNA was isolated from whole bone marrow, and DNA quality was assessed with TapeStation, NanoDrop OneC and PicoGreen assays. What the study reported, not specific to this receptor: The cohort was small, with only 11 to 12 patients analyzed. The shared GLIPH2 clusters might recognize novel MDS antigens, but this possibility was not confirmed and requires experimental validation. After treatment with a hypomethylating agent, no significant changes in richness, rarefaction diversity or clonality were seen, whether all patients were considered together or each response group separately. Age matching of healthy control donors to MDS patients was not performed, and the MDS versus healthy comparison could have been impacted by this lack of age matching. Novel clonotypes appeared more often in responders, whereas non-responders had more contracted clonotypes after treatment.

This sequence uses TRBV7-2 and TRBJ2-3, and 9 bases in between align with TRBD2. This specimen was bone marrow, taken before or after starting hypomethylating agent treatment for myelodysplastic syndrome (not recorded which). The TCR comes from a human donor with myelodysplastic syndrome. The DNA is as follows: TGTGCCAGCAGCTTAGGACTAGCGGGCACAGATACGCAGTATTTT. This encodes CASSLGLAGTDTQYF.